A selection of T cell receptor beta chains follows, all from one sample in a study of T cell changes during pregnancy in multiple sclerosis. Generated by immunoSEQ multiplex PCR, the TCRdb table keeps only in-frame clones and is missing some. The sample records fewer than 40,000 clones, roughly 90% being singletons. The sample was CD4+ T cells from peripheral blood mononuclear cells, taken in the second trimester of pregnancy. These receptor sequences come from a female donor with multiple sclerosis, enrolled in a pregnancy study. Each CDR3 is given with its conserved first and last residue. Clone size is shown for a subset of rows, as once, few, many or a class of expanded clone.

TRBJ1-6 | TRBV19 | once | CASSRQGTNNSPLHF
TRBJ2-7 | TRBV30 | - | CAWSAGSHSYEQYF
TRBJ2-1 | TRBV2 | - | CASRAGTSSEQFF
TRBJ2-2 | TRBV7-9 | - | CASSPLSVTGELFF
TRBJ1-6 | TRBV7-8 | medium-sized | CASSLGGSNSPLHF
TRBJ2-3 | TRBV10-3 | - | CAISDSRSSTDTQYF
TRBJ2-1 | TRBV6-6 | - | CAGQETSGGEQFF
TRBJ2-3 | TRBV7-3 | - | CASTPGQGSDTQYF
TRBJ2-1 | TRBV6-6 | - | CASMRDPSYNEQFF
TRBJ1-6 | TRBV30 | - | CAWRRGNSPLHF
TRBJ2-3 | TRBV4-3 | - | CASSQSGDSTDTQYF
TRBJ2-2 | TRBV7-2 | - | CASSFAGGTGELFF
TRBJ2-1 | TRBV23-1 | - | CASSQSSPSTSGNRNPWNEQFF
TRBJ1-5 | TRBV5-1 | - | CASTPLGAKRSNQPQHF
TRBJ2-7 | TRBV30 | - | CAWGLAGEQYF
TRBJ2-7 | TRBV30 | - | CAWSVDMTGEQYF
TRBJ1-1 | TRBV6-6 | medium-sized | CASSTQMNTEAFF
TRBJ2-7 | TRBV5-6 | - | CASSLKDRAGGEQYF
TRBJ2-5 | TRBV5-1 | - | CASSTTMGTQYF
TRBJ2-2 | TRBV25-1 | - | CASSEYKGLAGPGGELFF
TRBJ1-1 | TRBV2 | - | CASRTELNTEAFF
TRBJ2-1 | TRBV7-3 | once | CASSPTGSYNEQFF
TRBJ1-2 | TRBV4-1 | - | CASSREPGFNYGYTF
TRBJ2-6 | TRBV6-5 | - | CASRRELSGANVLTF
TRBJ1-2 | TRBV7-8 | - | CASSLALAGWKSGYTF
TRBJ2-7 | TRBV7-2 | - | CASSPPGGGYEQYF
TRBJ2-2 | TRBV12-5 | - | CASGLKREGDTGELFF
TRBJ1-2 | TRBV6-4 | - | CASSDSNFYGYTF
TRBJ1-2 | TRBV7-9 | - | CASSLADRRMLSYTF
TRBJ2-2 | TRBV11-2 | - | CASSIGRGLAATGELFF
TRBJ2-6 | TRBV10-3 | - | CAISAEGGGANVLTF
TRBJ2-5 | TRBV4-2 | few | CASSQTTSGRQETQYF